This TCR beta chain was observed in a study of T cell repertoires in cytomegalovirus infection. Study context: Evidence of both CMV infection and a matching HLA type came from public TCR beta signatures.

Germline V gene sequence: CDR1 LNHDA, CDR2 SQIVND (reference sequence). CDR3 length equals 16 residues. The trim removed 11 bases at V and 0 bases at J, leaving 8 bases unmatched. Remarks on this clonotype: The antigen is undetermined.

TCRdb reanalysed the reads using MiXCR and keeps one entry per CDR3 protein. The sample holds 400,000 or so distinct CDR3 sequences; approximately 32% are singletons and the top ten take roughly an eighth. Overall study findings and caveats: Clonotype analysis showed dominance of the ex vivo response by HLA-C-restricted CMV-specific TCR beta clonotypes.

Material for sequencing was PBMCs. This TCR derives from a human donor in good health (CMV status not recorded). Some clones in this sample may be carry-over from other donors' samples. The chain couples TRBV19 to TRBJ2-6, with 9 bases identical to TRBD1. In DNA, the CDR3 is TGTGCCTCAACCGGGACAGGGCCCTCTGGGGCCAACGTCCTGACTTTC. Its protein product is CASTGTGPSGANVLTF.